These 18 T cell receptor beta chains share one sample of origin, sequenced in a study of cytotoxic CD8 clonotypes in ibrutinib-treated CLL. The data were produced by immunoSEQ multiplex PCR, yet TCRdb's version contains in-frame clones alone and is incomplete. The table includes about 200,000 clones, around 75% detected once. This specimen consisted of PBMCs, obtained after 12 months of ibrutinib treatment. All receptors come from a human donor with chronic lymphocytic leukemia.

Only a few counts were recorded for this clone. The chain links TRBV28 to TRBJ1-1; 7 nucleotides line up with TRBD1. In germline, CDR1 is MDHEN, CDR2 SYDVKM. The CDR3 sequence is 13 residues long. V shed 7 bases and J 4 bases; nucleotides not matched to a gene: 6. DNA of the CDR3: TGTGCCAGCACCGGGACAGAGAGCACTGAAGCTTTCTTT. Encoded protein: CASTGTESTEAFF.

The chain is built from TRBV18 and TRBJ2-5, with D possibly TRBD1 on 6 matching bases. The CDR3 sequence is 14 residues long. Trimming removed 1 base from V and 5 bases from J, with 11 bases in between. Looked up from germline, CDR1 is KGHSH and CDR2 is LQKENI. The CDR3 coding sequence is TGTGCCAGCTCACCACAGGGGACACGGGAGACCCAGTACTTC. Translating gives CASSPQGTRETQYF.

Remarks on this clone: The sample has other DNA sequences that encode this CDR3 too. V usage is TRBV5-1 and J usage is TRBJ1-5; D remains ambiguous. This CDR3 contains 15 residues. Trimming stripped 0 bases from V and 0 bases from J, with 7 bases between. Germline V gives CDR1 SGHRS, CDR2 YFSETQ. The CDR3 nucleotides are TGCGCCAGCAGCTTGGTCGGGGATAGCAATCAGCCCCAGCATTTT. Protein: CASSLVGDSNQPQHF.

The chain is built from TRBV23-1 and TRBJ1-5, with D tentatively TRBD1 (5 bases). TRBV23-1 is noted as an ORF with a role that remains uncertain. The CDR3 extends over 10 amino acids. V lost 3 bases and J 11 bases, leaving 5 bases between the germline ends. CDR3 region: CASSQGAQHF. CDR3 bases: TGCGCCAGCAGTCAGGGGGCCCAGCATTTT.

This chain connects TRBV5-1 to TRBJ2-7; D remains unclear. This CDR3 has 14 residues. Germline CDR1 SGHRS, CDR2 YFSETQ. Trimming shortened V by 3 bases and J by 3 bases, and 13 bases separated the two germline ends. The CDR3 DNA follows: TGCGCCAGCAGCTACTCAAGGCCAAACTACGAGCAGTACTTC. Translation gives CASSYSRPNYEQYF. Supplemented by reference TRBV5-1 and TRBJ2-7, the full variable domain reads KAGVTQTPRYLIKTRGQQVTLSCSPISGHRSVSWYQQTPGQGLQFLFEYFSETQRNKGNFPGRFSGRQFSNSRSEMNVSTLELGDSALYLCASSYSRPNYEQYFGPGTRLTVT.

The chain uses TRBV19 and TRBJ2-3; 7 bases line up with TRBD2. This CDR3 comprises 15 residues. From germline, CDR1 is LNHDA and CDR2 SQIVND (reference sequence). The junction had 7 bases not matched to a gene; V was cut back by 5 bases and J by 2 bases. This CDR3 is CASSLRLANTDTQYF. CDR3 DNA sequence: TGTGCCAGTAGTCTGAGACTAGCAAACACAGATACGCAGTATTTT.

This clone was seen more than once but under ten times. The V call is TRBV30, the J call TRBJ1-5; D is unresolved. The germline gives CDR1 GTSNPN, CDR2 SVGIG (reference sequence). The CDR3 is made up of 14 amino acids. The V gene lost 2 bases and the J gene lost 1 base, with 9 bases spanning the gap. CDR3 amino acids: CAWSNRLSNQPQHF. The DNA for the CDR3 is TGTGCCTGGAGTAACAGATTGAGCAATCAGCCCCAGCATTTT.

Only one count was recorded for this clone. This chain connects TRBV7-5 to TRBJ1-1; TRBD1, as called in the table, went unchecked against the DNA. TRBV7-5 is listed as a pseudogene. This CDR3 region has 13 residues. The DNA for the CDR3 is TGTGCCAGAAGCCCTTACAGGGACACTGAAGCTTTCTTT. It codes for CARSPYRDTEAFF.

There are a few counts of this clone. V and J are TRBV9 and TRBJ1-2; TRBD1 is a possible D gene (5 bases). CDR1 and CDR2 from the germline V gene are SGDLS and YYNGEE. CDR3 length equals 16 residues. V shed 2 bases and J shed 4 bases, with 18 bases lying between them. The CDR3 DNA reads TGTGCCAGCAGCGTCGGGGGACGAGGTGGTAGCTATGGCTACACCTTC. This gives the protein CASSVGGRGGSYGYTF.

This rearrangement joins TRBV5-6 to TRBJ1-3; 8 bases match TRBD1. The V gene end was trimmed by 4 bases and the J gene end by 4 bases; junction bases not matched to a gene: 4. Germline loops: CDR1 SGHDT, CDR2 YYEEEE. CDR3 size: 14 residues. The CDR3: CASSLQGVGNTIYF. The CDR3 coding sequence is TGTGCCAGCAGCCTACAGGGGGTCGGAAACACCATATATTTT.

The chain joins TRBV29-1 to TRBJ2-1; the D is unclear. The germline CDR1 and CDR2 sequences are SQVTM and ANQGSEA. The CDR3 length is 14 residues. Trimming shortened V by 6 bases and J by 4 bases, and 16 bases separated the two germline ends. The CDR3 DNA is TGCAGCGTCCCTGGAACTTACTTATACAATGAGCAGTTCTTC. Its protein product is CSVPGTYLYNEQFF.

The chain is built from TRBV29-1 and TRBJ2-3; TRBD2 matches at 10 bases. This CDR3 comprises 14 residues. Germline assignment: CDR1 SQVTM and CDR2 ANQGSEA. V dropped 4 bases and J dropped 8; count of bases not matched to a gene: 9. CDR3 residues: CSVGIAGGPGTQYF. In nucleotides, the CDR3 is TGCAGCGTTGGGATAGCGGGGGGCCCGGGTACGCAGTATTTT.

This clone was seen a single time. V gene TRBV30 combines with J gene TRBJ1-5; D is unresolved. The V end was cut by 4 bases, the J end by 6 bases, with 13 bases between. The CDR3 is made up of 13 amino acids. CDR1 and CDR2 from the germline V gene are GTSNPN and SVGIG (reference sequence). For the CDR3, the DNA is TGTGCCTGGACCCTCCAAACGGGTCAGCCCCAGCATTTT. Protein: CAWTLQTGQPQHF.

The V call is TRBV30, the J call TRBJ1-5; 7 bases align to TRBD1. The V gene's germline CDR1 is GTSNPN and CDR2 SVGIG (reference sequence). This CDR3 has 13 residues. CDR3 protein: CVQRDRINQPQHF. The CDR3 nucleotides read TGTGTCCAGCGGGACAGAATCAATCAGCCCCAGCATTTT.

This chain uses TRBV9 with TRBJ1-5; no clear D. Germline CDR1 reads SGDLS; CDR2 reads YYNGEE. The CDR3 totals 15 residues. The ends were cut back, 4 bases at V and 4 bases at J, with 15 bases in the middle. The CDR3 here is CASSPEGSPNQPQHF. In DNA, the CDR3 is TGTGCCAGCAGCCCCGAGGGCAGCCCAAATCAGCCCCAGCATTTT.

J is TRBJ2-3 and V is TRBV5-4; no definite D call. The germline gives CDR1 SGHNT, CDR2 YYREEE (reference sequence). With 5 bases removed from V and 0 bases from J, the gap between germline ends came to 7 bases. The CDR3 runs to 13 residues. The chain's CDR3 is CASRNQSTDTQYF. DNA for the CDR3: TGTGCCAGCAGGAATCAAAGCACAGATACGCAGTATTTT.

This clone was detected ten times or more. The chain recombines TRBV2 with TRBJ1-4; possible D gene TRBD1, 6 bases. Per germline, CDR1 SNHLY and CDR2 FYNNEI. The ends were cut back, 6 bases at V and 0 bases at J, with 11 bases in the middle. There are 15 residues in the CDR3. The CDR3 sequence is CASSLGQTTNEKLFF. The DNA for the CDR3 is TGTGCCAGCAGCCTTGGACAGACAACTAATGAAAAACTGTTTTTT.

The V and J genes are TRBV7-9 and TRBJ2-7, with TRBD2 identical over 8 bases. Trimming took 5 bases from V and 5 from J; bases not matched to a gene: 5. Germline lookup yields CDR1 SEHNR and CDR2 FQNEAQ (reference sequence). The CDR3 is 13 residues long. Here the CDR3 DNA reads TGTGCCAGCAGCGTTAGCGGGAACGACGAGCAGTACTTC. Amino acid sequence: CASSVSGNDEQYF.